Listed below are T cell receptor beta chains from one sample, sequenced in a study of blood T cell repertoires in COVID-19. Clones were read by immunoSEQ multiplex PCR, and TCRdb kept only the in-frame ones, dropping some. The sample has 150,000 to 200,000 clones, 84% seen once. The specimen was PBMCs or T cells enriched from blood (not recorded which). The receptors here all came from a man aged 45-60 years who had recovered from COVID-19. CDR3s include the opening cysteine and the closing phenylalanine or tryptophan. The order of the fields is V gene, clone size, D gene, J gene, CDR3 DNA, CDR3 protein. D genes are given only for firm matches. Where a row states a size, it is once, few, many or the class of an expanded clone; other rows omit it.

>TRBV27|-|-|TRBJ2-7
TGTGCCAGCAGTCCCTATGCCGGGACTCCCTCGGACTACGAGCAGTACTTC
CASSPYAGTPSDYEQYF
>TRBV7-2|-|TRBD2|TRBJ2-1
TGTGCCAGCAGCGCCAGGACTAGCGGGAACTACAATGAGCAGTTCTTC
CASSARTSGNYNEQFF
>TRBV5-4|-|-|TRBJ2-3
TGTGCCGGATCTAGCGAACTCACAGATACGCAGTATTTT
CAGSSELTDTQYF
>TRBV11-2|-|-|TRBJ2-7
TGTGCCAGCAGCCAAATACGGGGGGCTCACTACGAGCAGTACTTC
CASSQIRGAHYEQYF
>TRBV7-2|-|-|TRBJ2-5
TGTGCCAGCAGCTCTCTCTTCGGGGGTCGGTGGCAAGAGACCCAGTACTTC
CASSSLFGGRWQETQYF
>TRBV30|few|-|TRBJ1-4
TGTGCCTGGAGTCCGGCGGTTTCGGGTTCGGAAAAACTGTTTTTT
CAWSPAVSGSEKLFF
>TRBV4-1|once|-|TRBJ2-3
TGCGCCAGCAGCCCATCGCAGGTGATCTATACGCAGTATTTT
CASSPSQVIYTQYF
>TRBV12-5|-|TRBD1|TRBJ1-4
TGTGCTAGTGGTTCCCGACAGGGAACTAATGAAAAACTGTTTTTT
CASGSRQGTNEKLFF
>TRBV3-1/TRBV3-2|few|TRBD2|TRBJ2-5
TGTGCCAGCAGCCCCTCGGTGGGAGCGGGGGGTCAAGAGACCCAGTACTTC
CASSPSVGAGGQETQYF
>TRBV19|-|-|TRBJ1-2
TGTGCCAGTAGTATAGCGACAGGCCCTTACTATGGCTACACCTTC
CASSIATGPYYGYTF
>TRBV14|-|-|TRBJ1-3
TGTGCCAGCAGCCAAGGACTGCCGAGGGACACCATATATTTT
CASSQGLPRDTIYF
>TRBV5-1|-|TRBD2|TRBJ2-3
TGCGCCAGCAGCCCCGAAGCGGGGGGTAGCACAGATACGCAGTATTTT
CASSPEAGGSTDTQYF
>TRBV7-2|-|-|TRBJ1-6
TGTGCCAGCAGCTTAATGGCGGGAAATTCACCCCTCCACTTT
CASSLMAGNSPLHF
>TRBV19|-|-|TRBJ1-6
TGTGCTCAACACAGGACGGCTACCTTTAATTCACCCCTCCACTTT
CAQHRTATFNSPLHF
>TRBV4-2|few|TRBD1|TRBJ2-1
TGTGCCAGCAGCCAAGACCGGGACAGGGGCTATCTGTACAATGAGCAGTTCTTC
CASSQDRDRGYLYNEQFF
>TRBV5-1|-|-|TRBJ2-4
TGCGCCAGCAGCCCCCTCCAGGGGTGGGAACAAGCCAAAAACATTCAGTACTTC
CASSPLQGWEQAKNIQYF
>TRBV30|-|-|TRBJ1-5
TGTGCCTGGAGGGACAGTACAAGCAATCAGCCCCAGCATTTT
CAWRDSTSNQPQHF
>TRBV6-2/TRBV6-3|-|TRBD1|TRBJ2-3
TGTGCCAGCAGTCGGGACAGGAAGACCCCTAGCACAGATACGCAGTATTTT
CASSRDRKTPSTDTQYF
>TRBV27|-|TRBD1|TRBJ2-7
TGTGCCAGCAGTTTAGGGACAGAAGCCTACGAGCAGTACTTC
CASSLGTEAYEQYF
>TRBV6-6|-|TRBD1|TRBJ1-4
TGTGCCAGCGGTCGACAGGGTCTTCGAGAAAAACTGTTTTTT
CASGRQGLREKLFF
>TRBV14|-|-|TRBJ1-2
TGTGCCAGCAGCCGAGACGGCTATGGCTACACCTTC
CASSRDGYGYTF
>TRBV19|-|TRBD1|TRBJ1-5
TGTGCCAGTAGTCAGGGGGTGAGTCAGCCCCAGCATTTT
CASSQGVSQPQHF
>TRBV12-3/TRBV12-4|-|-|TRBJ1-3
TGTGCCAGCAGTTTGACAGAAGGAAACACCATATATTTT
CASSLTEGNTIYF
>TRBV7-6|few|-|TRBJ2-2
TGTGCCAGCAGCTTAGGTACTGCCGGGGAGCTGTTTTTT
CASSLGTAGELFF
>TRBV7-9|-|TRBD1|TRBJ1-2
TGTGCCAGCAGCATCGGACAGGGGAGGAACTATGGCTACACCTTC
CASSIGQGRNYGYTF
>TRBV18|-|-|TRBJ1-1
TGTGCCAGCTCACAGGGGAAGGGGACTGAAGCTTTCTTT
CASSQGKGTEAFF
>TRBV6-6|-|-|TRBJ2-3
TGTGCCAGCAGTCATCTGACAGGAATGGGATGGACAGATACGCAGTATTTT
CASSHLTGMGWTDTQYF
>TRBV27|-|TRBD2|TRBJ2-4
TGTGCCAGCAGTTCCACCGGGACTAGTGACATTCAGTACTTC
CASSSTGTSDIQYF
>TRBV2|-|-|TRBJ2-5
TGTGCCAGCGCCATAACGCAGGGAAAAGAGACCCAGTACTTC
CASAITQGKETQYF
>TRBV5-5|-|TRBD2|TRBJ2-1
TGTGCCAGCAGCCGAGGACTAGCGGGGGGGCAAAGCTCCTACAATGAGCAGTTCTTC
CASSRGLAGGQSSYNEQFF
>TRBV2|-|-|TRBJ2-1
TGTGCCAGCAGTGAGTACCAGAACAATGAGCAGTTCTTC
CASSEYQNNEQFF
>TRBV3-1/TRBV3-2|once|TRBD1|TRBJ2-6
TGTGCCAGCAGCCGACTGACAGGGGGTTCTGGGGCCAACGTCCTGACTTTC
CASSRLTGGSGANVLTF
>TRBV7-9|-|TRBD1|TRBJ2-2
TGTGCCAGCAGCTTAGGTCAGGGGGCAAACACCGGGGAGCTGTTTTTT
CASSLGQGANTGELFF
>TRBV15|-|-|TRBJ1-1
TGTGCCACCACCTCCGTCAGGGGGAACACTGAAGCTTTCTTT
CATTSVRGNTEAFF
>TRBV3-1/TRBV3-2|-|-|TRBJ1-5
TGTGCCAGCAGCGCAGATAGCAATCAGCCCCAGCATTTT
CASSADSNQPQHF
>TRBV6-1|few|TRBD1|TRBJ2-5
TGTGCCAGCAGTGCACAGACAGGGGGACCCTTTCAAGAGACCCAGTACTTC
CASSAQTGGPFQETQYF
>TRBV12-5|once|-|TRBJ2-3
TGTGCTAGTGGTTTGTCGGAGGCGGATACGCAGTATTTT
CASGLSEADTQYF
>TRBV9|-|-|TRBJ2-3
TGTGCCAGCAGCGCGTTTAGGGGGTTACGAGGGGCGGATACGCAGTATTTT
CASSAFRGLRGADTQYF
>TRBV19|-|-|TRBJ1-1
TGTGCCAGTAGTACAGATACAGGGAACACTGAAGCTTTCTTT
CASSTDTGNTEAFF
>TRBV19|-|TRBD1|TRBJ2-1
TGTGCCAGTAGCGCAGGGGGCAGGGAGCAGTTCTTC
CASSAGGREQFF
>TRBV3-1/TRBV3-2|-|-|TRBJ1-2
TGTGCCAGCAGCCTACAGGGTAGGAACTATGGCTACACCTTC
CASSLQGRNYGYTF
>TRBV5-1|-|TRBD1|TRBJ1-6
TGCGCCAGCGCCTGGAGGACAGGGGGTTCACCCCTCCACTTT
CASAWRTGGSPLHF
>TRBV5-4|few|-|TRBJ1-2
TGTGCCAGCAGCTTGGGATACTACGGGACAAGAAAAGGTGGCTACACCTTC
CASSLGYYGTRKGGYTF
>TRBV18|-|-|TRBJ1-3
TGTGCCAGCTCACCATCCCCGGCAGGTGGAAGCTCTGGAAACACCATATATTTT
CASSPSPAGGSSGNTIYF
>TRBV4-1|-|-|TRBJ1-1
TGCGCCAGCAGCCAAGGACAGGTTGGGAAGAACACTGAAGCTTTCTTT
CASSQGQVGKNTEAFF
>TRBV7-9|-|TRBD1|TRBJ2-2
TGTGCCAGCAGCCTACCGGGACAGGGGGCGGTCGGGGAGCTGTTTTTT
CASSLPGQGAVGELFF
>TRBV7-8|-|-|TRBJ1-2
TGTGCCAGCAGCAAAAGGGGGGGGCCGGTCTATGGCTACACCTTC
CASSKRGGPVYGYTF
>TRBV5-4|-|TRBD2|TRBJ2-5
TGTGCCAGCAGCTCAGGACTAGCGGGCTACCAAGAGACCCAGTACTTC
CASSSGLAGYQETQYF
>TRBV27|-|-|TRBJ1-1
TGTGCCAGCGCGCGGGTTGCCACTGAAGCTTTCTTT
CASARVATEAFF
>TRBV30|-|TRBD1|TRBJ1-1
TGTGCCTGGTGTTCCGGGACAGGACTAGACTACGCTGAAGCTTTCTTT
CAWCSGTGLDYAEAFF
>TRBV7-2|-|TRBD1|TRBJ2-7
TGTGCCAGCAGCTCGCCAAGGACAGGGGGGAGATCCTACGAGCAGTACTTC
CASSSPRTGGRSYEQYF
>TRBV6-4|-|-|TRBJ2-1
TGTGCCAGCAGTGACGCCCCACAGGGCTACAATGAGCAGTTCTTC
CASSDAPQGYNEQFF